This paragraph reports one T cell receptor beta chain. Antigen unknown. These data are taken from a study of T cell responses to AZD1222 COVID-19 vaccine. The wider study: Pooling of second doses given at about 4 or about 12 weeks was done. The study's findings and limits: CD4 TCRs linked to vaccination spanned spike, dominating at 160-218 and 743-854. Spike-specific TCR breadth rose after two AZD1222 doses, and depth rose as well. The study identified only six AZD1222 recipients as seropositive at baseline.

This CDR3 spans 17 amino acids. Germline-derived CDR1 and CDR2 are MDHEN and SYDVKM. With 3 bases removed from V and 0 bases from J, the gap between germline ends came to 15 bases. Data came from immunoSEQ multiplex PCR; TCRdb stores just in-frame clones and leaves some out. Among 97,000 or so clones listed, approximately 81% were seen once. V and J are TRBV28 and TRBJ1-5, with unresolved D. This specimen consisted of peripheral blood, obtained on day 0 of AZD1222 vaccination. The TCR sequence derives from an adult in good health. The CDR3 DNA is TGTGCCAGCAGTTTGGGGATCGCCGGGCTTAGCAATCAGCCCCAGCATTTT. Protein: CASSLGIAGLSNQPQHF.